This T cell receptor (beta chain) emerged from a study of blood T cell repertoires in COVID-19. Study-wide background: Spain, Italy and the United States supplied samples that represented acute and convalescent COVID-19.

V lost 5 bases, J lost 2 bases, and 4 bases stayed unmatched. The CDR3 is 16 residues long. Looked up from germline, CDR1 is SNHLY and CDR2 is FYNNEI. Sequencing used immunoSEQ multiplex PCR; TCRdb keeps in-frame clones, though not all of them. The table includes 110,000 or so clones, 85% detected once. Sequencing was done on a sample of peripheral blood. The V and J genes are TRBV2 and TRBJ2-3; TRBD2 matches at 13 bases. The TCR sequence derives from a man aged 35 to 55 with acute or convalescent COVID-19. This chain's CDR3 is CASSLGLAGNTDTQYF. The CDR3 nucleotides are TGTGCCAGCAGTCTGGGACTAGCGGGGAACACAGATACGCAGTATTTT.